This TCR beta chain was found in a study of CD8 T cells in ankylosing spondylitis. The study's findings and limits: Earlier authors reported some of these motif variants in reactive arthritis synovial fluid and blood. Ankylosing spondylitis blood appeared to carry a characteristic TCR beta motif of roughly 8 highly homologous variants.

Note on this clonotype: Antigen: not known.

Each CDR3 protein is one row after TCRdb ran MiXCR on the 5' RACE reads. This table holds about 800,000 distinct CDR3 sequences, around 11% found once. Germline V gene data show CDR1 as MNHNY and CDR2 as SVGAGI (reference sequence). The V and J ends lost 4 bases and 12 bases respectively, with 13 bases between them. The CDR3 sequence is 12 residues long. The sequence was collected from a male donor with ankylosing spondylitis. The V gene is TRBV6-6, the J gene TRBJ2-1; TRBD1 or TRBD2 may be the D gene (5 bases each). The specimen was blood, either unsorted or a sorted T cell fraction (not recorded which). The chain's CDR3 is CASSWTMRGQFF. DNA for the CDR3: TGTGCCAGCAGTTGGACGATGAGGGGGCAGTTCTTC.